These 3 T cell receptor beta chains share one sample of origin, sequenced in a study of shared clonotypes between healthy human individuals. Measured with immunoSEQ multiplex PCR; TCRdb has only the in-frame clones, and not every one. The sample has approximately 1.5 million clones; 95% to 99% are singletons. The specimen sequenced was naive CD4+ T cells sorted from blood. Stated subset: CD45RA+ positively selected. These receptors all stem from a man aged 25-45 years in good health.

This chain connects TRBV7-9 to TRBJ2-1, with 7 positions matching TRBD2. J was trimmed by 3 bases and V by 0 bases; bases with no gene match: 5. This CDR3 spans 16 amino acids. In germline, CDR1 is SEHNR, CDR2 FQNEAQ (reference sequence). CDR3 nucleotide sequence: TGTGCCAGCAGCTTAGCGTCCCTAGCGGTCTACAATGAGCAGTTCTTC. Translated: CASSLASLAVYNEQFF.

J is TRBJ2-1 and V is TRBV18; 7 nucleotides agree with TRBD2. CDR1 is KGHSH, CDR2 LQKENI, per germline. This CDR3 is built from 16 residues. Losses at the gene ends were 3 bases for V and 1 base for J; bases not matched to a gene: 6. CDR3 nucleotides: TGTGCCAGCTCACCCCAGGGTAGCGGGTCCTACAATGAGCAGTTCTTC. This translates into CASSPQGSGSYNEQFF.

The chain combines TRBV5-1 with TRBJ2-7; D could derive from TRBD1 or TRBD2 (5 bases each). The CDR3 is made up of 18 amino acids. The germline V and J ends were trimmed by 0 bases and 5 bases, with 24 bases remaining between them. Looked up from germline, CDR1 is SGHRS and CDR2 is YFSETQ. The CDR3 DNA sequence: TGCGCCAGCAGCTTGGCCGCAACTGTAGGGACGATTAGAGACGAGCAGTACTTC. Amino acids: CASSLAATVGTIRDEQYF.